This T cell receptor (beta chain) is from a study of T-cell reconstitution after alpha-beta-depleted transplantation in children. Study observations and caveats: Alpha-beta T cells present about two months after transplant were reported to originate from several hundred expanded graft clones. Surviving recipient T cells and intrathymic progenitors accounted for some patients' high TCRbeta diversity at day 60.

Preparation of the TCRbeta library involved a method that used unique molecular identifiers. TCRdb itself ran the PCR reads through MiXCR, one entry per CDR3 protein. The sample shows a few hundred thousand distinct CDR3 sequences, about 9.4% of them seen only once. V lost 7 bases, J lost 2 bases, and 5 bases stayed unmatched. The germline CDR1 and CDR2 sequences are SGHRS and YFSETQ. This CDR3 is built from 13 residues. This clonotype has a count of ten or more. Its antigen remains unknown. This TCR came from a boy in the first two years of life with acute myeloid leukemia, due to receive a stem cell transplant. The V call is TRBV5-1, the J call TRBJ2-5; 7 positions agree with TRBD1. The sample consisted of PBMCs, taken before TCRalphabeta/CD19-depleted stem cell transplant. In nucleotides, the CDR3 is TGCGCCAGCTCAGGACAGGAGCAAGAGACCCAGTACTTC. It encodes CASSGQEQETQYF.